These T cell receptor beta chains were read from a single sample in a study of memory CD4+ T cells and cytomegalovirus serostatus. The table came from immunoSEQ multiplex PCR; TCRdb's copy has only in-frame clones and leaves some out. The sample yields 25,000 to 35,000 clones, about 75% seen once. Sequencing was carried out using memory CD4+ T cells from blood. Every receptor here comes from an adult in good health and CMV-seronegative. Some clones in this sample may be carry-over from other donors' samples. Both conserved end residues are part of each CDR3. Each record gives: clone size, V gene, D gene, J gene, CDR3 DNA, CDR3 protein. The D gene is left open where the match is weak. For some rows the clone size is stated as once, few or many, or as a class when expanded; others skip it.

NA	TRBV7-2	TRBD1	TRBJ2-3	TGTGCCAGCAGCCCCGGGACAGGGGGCTTGAGAGATACGCAGTATTTT	CASSPGTGGLRDTQYF
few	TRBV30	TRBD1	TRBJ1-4	TGTGCCTGGAGTGTACAGGGGATCATTGAAAAACTGTTTTTT	CAWSVQGIIEKLFF
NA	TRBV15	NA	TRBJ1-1	TGTGCCACCAGGTTACTCCTGGAGAACACTGAAGCTTTCTTT	CATRLLLENTEAFF
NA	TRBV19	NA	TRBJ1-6	TGTGCCAGTAGTATCGGTCAGGGGAATTCACCCCTCCACTTT	CASSIGQGNSPLHF
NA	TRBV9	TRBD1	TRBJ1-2	TGTGCCAGCAGCTTACAGGGGGAGGGTTATGGCTACACCTTC	CASSLQGEGYGYTF
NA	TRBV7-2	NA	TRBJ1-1	TGTGCCAGCAGCTTACAAGGAGACACTGAAGCTTTCTTT	CASSLQGDTEAFF
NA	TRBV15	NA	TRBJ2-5	TGTGCCACCAGCAGAGATCAGGGCCCTGAGGAGACCCAGTACTTC	CATSRDQGPEETQYF
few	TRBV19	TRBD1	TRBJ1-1	TGTGCCACCTATAGGCAGGGGGCCTACACTGAAGCTTTCTTT	CATYRQGAYTEAFF
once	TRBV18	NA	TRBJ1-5	TGTGCCAGCTCACCAAGTGCAGGGGAGTATCAGCCCCAGCATTTT	CASSPSAGEYQPQHF
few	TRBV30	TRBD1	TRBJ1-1	TGTGCCTGGCTAAGGGGGTTACGGACAGGGGACACTGAAGCTTTCTTT	CAWLRGLRTGDTEAFF
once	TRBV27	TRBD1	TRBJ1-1	TGTGCCAGCAAAGGGGGCCTCACCAACACTGAAGCTTTCTTT	CASKGGLTNTEAFF
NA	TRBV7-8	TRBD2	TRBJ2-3	TGTGCCAGCAGCCCGGGACTAGGGAGTTTAAATACGCAGTATTTT	CASSPGLGSLNTQYF
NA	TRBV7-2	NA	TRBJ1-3	TGTGCCAGCAGCCCCGACAGTCGGACTGGAAACACCATATATTTT	CASSPDSRTGNTIYF
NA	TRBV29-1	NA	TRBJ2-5	TGCAGCGTTGTACAGTCCCAAGAGACCCAGTACTTC	CSVVQSQETQYF
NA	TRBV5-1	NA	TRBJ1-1	TGCGCCAGCAGCTTGGCGGTTTTGAACACTGAAGCTTTCTTT	CASSLAVLNTEAFF
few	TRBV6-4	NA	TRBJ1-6	TGTGCCAGCAGTGACTCGTACGGGGTGGGTTCACCCCTCCACTTT	CASSDSYGVGSPLHF
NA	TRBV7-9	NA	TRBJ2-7	TGTGCCAGCAGCTTATCGCTAGGGGTGCAGTACTTC	CASSLSLGVQYF
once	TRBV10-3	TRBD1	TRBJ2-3	TGTGCCATCAGTCAAGCTTGGGACAGGAGCACAGATACGCAGTATTTT	CAISQAWDRSTDTQYF
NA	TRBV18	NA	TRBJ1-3	TGTGCCAGCTCACCATCGGAACGCTCTGGAAACACCATATATTTT	CASSPSERSGNTIYF
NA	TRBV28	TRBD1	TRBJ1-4	TGTGCCAGCAGTTTACCCGGACAGGGGGCGGAAAAACTGTTTTTT	CASSLPGQGAEKLFF
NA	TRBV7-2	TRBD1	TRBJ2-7	TGTGCCAGCAGCACAACCGGGACAGTTGCCTACGAGCAGTACTTC	CASSTTGTVAYEQYF
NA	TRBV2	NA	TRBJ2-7	TGTGCCAGCAGTTGGCATTGGTTCAACGAGCAGTACTTC	CASSWHWFNEQYF
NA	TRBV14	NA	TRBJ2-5	TGTGCCAGCAGCCCCTCCCGGTTCAGGGAGACCCAGTACTTC	CASSPSRFRETQYF
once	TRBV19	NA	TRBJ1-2	TGTGCCAGTAGTTGGGACGGTAGACCCTATGGCTACACCTTC	CASSWDGRPYGYTF
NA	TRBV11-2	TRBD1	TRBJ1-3	TGTGCCAGCAGCCCGCCGGGACAGGGGACTGGAAACACCATATATTTT	CASSPPGQGTGNTIYF
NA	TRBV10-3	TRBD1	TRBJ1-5	TGTGCCATCAGGCCCGGGACAGATTTTAATCAGCCCCAGCATTTT	CAIRPGTDFNQPQHF
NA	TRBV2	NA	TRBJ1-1	TGTGCCAGCAGTGTGGGGCAGGGGAACACTGAAGCTTTCTTT	CASSVGQGNTEAFF
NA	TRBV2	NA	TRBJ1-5	TGTGCCAGCAGTAGGACAGTGAATCAGCCCCAGCATTTT	CASSRTVNQPQHF
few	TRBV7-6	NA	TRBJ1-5	TGTGCCAGCAGCAAAGATGGTGGTCAGCCCCAGCATTTT	CASSKDGGQPQHF
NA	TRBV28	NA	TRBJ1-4	TGTGCCAGCAGTTTAGCCGAATCTAAACTGTTTTTT	CASSLAESKLFF
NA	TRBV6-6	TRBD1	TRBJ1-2	TGTGCCAGACAGGGGGCCGGGGGCCGGACTAGCTATGGCTACACCTTC	CARQGAGGRTSYGYTF
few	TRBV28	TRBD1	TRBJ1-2	TGTGCCAGCAGTTCCCCAGGGGGCGGATTGGACTATGGCTACACCTTC	CASSSPGGGLDYGYTF
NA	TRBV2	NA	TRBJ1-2	TGTGCCAGCAGCCAAACACCGACGAACTATGGCTACACCTTC	CASSQTPTNYGYTF
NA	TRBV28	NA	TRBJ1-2	TGTGCCAGCAGTTTACCCCCCTCTTGGGAGGAGGGAATAAGGGGCTACACCTTC	CASSLPPSWEEGIRGYTF
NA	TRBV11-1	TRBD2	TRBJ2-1	TGTGCCAGCAGCTACCGACTACTAGCGGGGGGGCGTTACAATGAGCAGTTCTTC	CASSYRLLAGGRYNEQFF
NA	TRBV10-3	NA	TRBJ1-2	TGTGCCATCAGTGAAAGTCGGGAGGATAACTATGGCTACACCTTC	CAISESREDNYGYTF
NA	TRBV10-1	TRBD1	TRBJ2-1	TGCGCCAGCAGCGGACAGGGTCCGCAGTTCTTC	CASSGQGPQFF
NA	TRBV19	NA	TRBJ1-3	TGTGCCAGTAGTGGGGGAGTTGGCACTGGAAACACCATATATTTT	CASSGGVGTGNTIYF
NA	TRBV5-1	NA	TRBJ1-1	TGCGCCAGCAGCTTGTCACCTTACACTGAAGCTTTCTTT	CASSLSPYTEAFF
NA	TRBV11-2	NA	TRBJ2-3	TGTGCCAGCAGCTTTAGGGGTTACCGGGGAACAGATACGCAGTATTTT	CASSFRGYRGTDTQYF